This TCR beta chain derives from a study of shared clonotypes between healthy human individuals. Study-wide context: CD4 naive cells filled three plates per donor, CD4 memory three, CD8 naive two and CD8 memory one.

Generated by immunoSEQ multiplex PCR, the TCRdb table keeps only in-frame clones and is missing some. Counted here are about 2.3 million clones, around 90% occurring once; the ten biggest clones make up 0.3% to 0.4%. There are 15 residues in the CDR3. With V trimmed by 3 bases and J by 7 bases, 9 bases remained unmatched. Looked up from germline, CDR1 is MDHEN and CDR2 is SYDVKM. The receptor was derived from a man between 18 and 29 years old in good health. Some clones in this sample may be carry-over from other donors' samples. J is TRBJ1-2 and V is TRBV28, with TRBD1 matching over 9 bases. The specimen sequenced was naive CD4+ T cells from PBMCs. Subset given: CD45RA+ positively selected. In nucleotides, the CDR3 is TGTGCCAGCAGTTTCCGGGACAGGGTATTGAGTGGCTACACCTTC. Residues: CASSFRDRVLSGYTF.